The 23 T cell receptor beta chains listed next were all sequenced from one sample in a study of T cell responses to AZD1222 COVID-19 vaccine. TCRdb's copy holds only in-frame clones and misses some; the assay was immunoSEQ multiplex PCR. Of more than 110,000 clones in the sample, 85% to 90% were seen once. The input for sequencing was peripheral blood, taken on day 0 of AZD1222 vaccination. The receptor source for this set is an adult in good health.

The gene calls are TRBV6-1 and TRBJ2-5; 8 nucleotides line up with TRBD1. With 0 bases clipped from V and 4 bases from J, the junction kept 4 bases outside the gene matches. CDR1 is MNHNS and CDR2 is SASEGT in the germline V gene. This CDR3 is 15 amino acids long. CDR3 amino acids: CASSEARTGRETQYF. The CDR3 region has the DNA TGTGCCAGCAGTGAAGCAAGGACAGGGCGAGAGACCCAGTACTTC.

The chain is built from TRBV19 and TRBJ2-2; tentatively, D is TRBD2 (7 bases). CDR1 is LNHDA and CDR2 is SQIVND in the germline V gene (reference sequence). The CDR3 runs 17 residues. V was clipped by 6 bases and J by 2 bases, with 19 bases between them. DNA for the CDR3: TGTGCCAGTAGCCCCCCCAGCGGGGACATTAACACCGGGGAGCTGTTTTTT. It specifies CASSPPSGDINTGELFF.

The chain employs TRBV7-2 and TRBJ1-1; weak D call: TRBD1 (5 bases). The CDR3 runs to 15 residues. Germline V gene sequence: CDR1 SGHTA, CDR2 FQGNSA. V lost 3 bases to trimming and J lost 0 bases, with 11 bases between them. The chain's CDR3 is CASSFWPGMNTEAFF. CDR3 nucleotide sequence: TGTGCCAGCAGCTTTTGGCCAGGGATGAACACTGAAGCTTTCTTT.

This chain joins TRBV7-8 and TRBJ1-2, with D maybe TRBD1 (5 bases). The CDR3 is 17 residues long. Trimming removed 3 bases at V and 2 bases at J, with 19 bases between. Germline V gene sequence: CDR1 SGHVS, CDR2 FQNEAQ. The CDR3 nucleotides read TGTGCCAGCAGCTTGGGTACGCGGGGGGGTCCCAACTATGGCTACACCTTC. This encodes CASSLGTRGGPNYGYTF.

The V call is TRBV13, the J call TRBJ2-2, with D perhaps TRBD2 (5 bases). The CDR3 sequence is 16 residues long. The V gene's germline CDR1 is PRHDT and CDR2 FYEKMQ (reference sequence). V was cut by 5 bases and J by 0 bases, with 13 bases left in between. The CDR3 nucleotides read TGTGCCAGCAGCCGTGAGCGGAGATCGAACACCGGGGAGCTGTTTTTT. Protein: CASSRERRSNTGELFF. The whole variable domain, filled in from reference TRBV13 and TRBJ2-2, reads AAGVIQSPRHLIKEKRETATLKCYPIPRHDTVYWYQQGPGQDPQFLISFYEKMQSDKGSIPDRFSAQQFSDYHSELNMSSLELGDSALYFCASSRERRSNTGELFFGEGSRLTVL.

The chain joins TRBV4-2 to TRBJ2-6, with unresolved D. Trimming stripped 0 bases from V and 0 bases from J, with 6 bases between. CDR1 and CDR2 (germline): LGHNA, YNFKEQ. This CDR3 spans 16 amino acids. CDR3 coding DNA: TGTGCCAGCAGCCAAGACAGTTCCTCTGGGGCCAACGTCCTGACTTTC. This translates into CASSQDSSSGANVLTF.

The gene calls are TRBV30 and TRBJ1-2, with D hard to call. The germline gives CDR1 GTSNPN, CDR2 SVGIG (reference sequence). V lost 5 bases to trimming and J lost 0 bases, with 7 bases between them. The CDR3 sequence is 12 residues long. The CDR3 nucleotides are TGTGCCTGGGACGGGTCTAACTATGGCTACACCTTC. Its protein is CAWDGSNYGYTF. The whole variable domain, remainder taken from reference TRBV30 and TRBJ1-2, is SQTIHQWPATLVQPVGSPLSLECTVEGTSNPNLYWYRQAAGRGLQLLFYSVGIGQISSEVPQNLSASRPQDRQFILSSKKLLLSDSGFYLCAWDGSNYGYTFGSGTRLTVV.

This chain connects TRBV19 to TRBJ2-2; a possible D gene is TRBD2 (5 bases). Trimming pared 3 bases from V and 3 bases from J, leaving 14 bases between. Germline values: CDR1 LNHDA, CDR2 SQIVND (reference sequence). The length of the CDR3 is 16 residues. In DNA, the CDR3 is TGTGCCAGTAGTATGGATCTCGGGATCCACACCGGGGAGCTGTTTTTT. This codes for CASSMDLGIHTGELFF.

The genes are TRBV19 and TRBJ1-1; TRBD1 might be the D (6 bases). Per the germline V gene, CDR1 is LNHDA and CDR2 is SQIVND (reference sequence). This CDR3 contains 14 residues. Trimming removed 3 bases from V and 2 bases from J, with 10 bases in between. CDR3 residues: CASSIRGGNTEAFF. CDR3 DNA: TGTGCCAGTAGTATCAGGGGCGGCAACACTGAAGCTTTCTTT.

The gene calls are TRBV28 and TRBJ1-1; the D is unclear. The CDR3 runs 11 residues. Germline CDR1 MDHEN, CDR2 SYDVKM. V lost 2 bases to trimming and J lost 9 bases, with 7 bases between them. The DNA for the CDR3 is TGTGCCAGCAGTTTACAGGATAAAGCTTTCTTT. Its protein product is CASSLQDKAFF.

The chain uses TRBV7-6 and TRBJ1-2, with TRBD1 identical over 7 bases. The CDR3 runs to 12 residues. V shed 5 bases and J 11 bases; nucleotides not matched to a gene: 8. CDR1 and CDR2 from the germline V gene are SGHVS and FNYEAQ. CDR3: CASSLGTDSYTF. CDR3 DNA: TGTGCCAGCAGCCTCGGGACAGACTCTTACACCTTC.

The chain couples TRBV6-6 to TRBJ2-1; D is possibly TRBD2 (7 bases). V was shortened by 6 bases and J by 4 bases, with 16 bases between the two germline ends. CDR3 length equals 15 residues. Germline V gene data show CDR1 as MNHNY and CDR2 as SVGAGI (reference sequence). CDR3 in DNA: TGTGCCAGCAGCCTTTCGGGGGGCTCTTACAATGAGCAGTTCTTC. This translates into CASSLSGGSYNEQFF.

The chain couples TRBV5-5 to TRBJ2-1, with D possibly being TRBD2 (5 bases). Looked up from germline, CDR1 is SGHKS and CDR2 is YYEKEE (reference sequence). The CDR3 is 15 amino acids. V dropped 0 bases and J dropped 9 bases, with 16 bases sitting between them. CDR3 DNA: TGTGCCAGCAGCTTGGTTGGGTACGGGGTTAGTGAGCAGTTCTTC. Translating gives CASSLVGYGVSEQFF.

The rearrangement joins TRBV5-8 to TRBJ1-2; possibly TRBD1 for D (5 bases). Trimming stripped 4 bases from V and 8 bases from J, with 30 bases between. The germline CDR1 and CDR2 sequences are SGHTS and YDEGEE. There are 18 residues in the CDR3. CDR3 DNA sequence: TGTGCCAGCAGCCGGGGACCAAGGGGAACCGGCAGCTTTAGGGGCTACACCTTC. Amino acids: CASSRGPRGTGSFRGYTF.

This clone has only a few counts. The chain has TRBV19 and TRBJ2-3; no firm D call. CDR1 is LNHDA and CDR2 is SQIVND in the germline V gene (reference sequence). With 7 bases removed from V and 6 bases from J, the gap between germline ends came to 8 bases. The CDR3 runs 11 residues. CDR3 coding DNA: TGTGCCAGTATATCGGGCGATACGCAGTATTTT. It yields the protein CASISGDTQYF.

The V call is TRBV7-9, the J call TRBJ2-1, with unresolved D. Germline assignment: CDR1 SEHNR and CDR2 FQNEAQ (reference sequence). The V and J ends lost 5 bases and 0 bases respectively, with 23 bases between them. The CDR3 length is 19 residues. The CDR3 DNA reads TGTGCCAGCAGCGTCTTAAGCCTAGAAAGGCAAAGCTCCTACAATGAGCAGTTCTTC. Amino acids: CASSVLSLERQSSYNEQFF.

This clone was seen more than once but under ten times. The gene calls are TRBV4-3 and TRBJ1-4, with D hard to call. Germline CDR1 LGHNA, CDR2 YSLEER. Trimming shortened V by 0 bases and J by 6 bases, and 11 bases separated the two germline ends. This CDR3 contains 15 residues. The CDR3 is CASSQDLEGYEKLFF. The CDR3 DNA follows: TGCGCCAGCAGCCAAGATCTGGAAGGGTATGAAAAACTGTTTTTT.

The CDR3 is CASSPRTTEGDTQYF. In DNA form, the CDR3 reads TGTGCCAGCAGCCCCCGGACGACTGAGGGCGATACGCAGTATTTT. This chain links TRBV7-2 with TRBJ2-3, with D possibly matching TRBD2 (5 bases). Trimming left V 5 bases short and J 6 bases short, with 18 bases between. The germline V gene encodes CDR1 SGHTA and CDR2 FQGNSA. The CDR3 runs 15 residues. Together with reference TRBV7-2 and TRBJ2-3, the CDR3 gives the full variable domain: GAGVSQSPSNKVTEKGKDVELRCDPISGHTALYWYRQSLGQGLEFLIYFQGNSAPDKSGLPSDRFSAERTGGSVSTLTIQRTQQEDSAVYLCASSPRTTEGDTQYFGPGTRLTVL.

The chain is built from TRBV28 and TRBJ2-3; D may be TRBD2 (6 bases). The germline CDR1 and CDR2 sequences are MDHEN and SYDVKM. V dropped 6 bases and J dropped 0 bases, with 31 bases sitting between them. The length of the CDR3 is 21 residues. In DNA, the CDR3 is TGTGCCAGCAGCTCCAATAAAGTGGGACTGCCTCCCATCCTTAGCACAGATACGCAGTATTTT. It yields the protein CASSSNKVGLPPILSTDTQYF.

The table lists this clone with a few counts. V usage is TRBV7-8 and J usage is TRBJ2-7; possibly TRBD2 for D (5 bases). This CDR3 spans 11 amino acids. The germline gives CDR1 SGHVS, CDR2 FQNEAQ. V gave up 5 bases and J gave up 5 bases, with 7 bases separating them. The CDR3 loop is CASSPGDEQYF. CDR3 coding DNA: TGTGCCAGCAGCCCCGGGGACGAGCAGTACTTC.

This chain links TRBV28 with TRBJ1-1; D remains unclear. The CDR3 has 13 residues. Germline-derived CDR1 and CDR2 are MDHEN and SYDVKM. Trimming stripped 5 bases from V and 0 bases from J, with 7 bases between. DNA for the CDR3: TGTGCCAGCAGTCCTCGGCTGAACACTGAAGCTTTCTTT. Translation gives CASSPRLNTEAFF.

The count of this clone is one. The J gene is TRBJ2-1, the V gene TRBV4-3, with 8 bases that match TRBD1. The germline gives CDR1 LGHNA, CDR2 YSLEER. J lost 6 bases, V lost 0 bases, and 7 bases had no gene match. The CDR3 is made up of 16 amino acids. In DNA, the CDR3 is TGCGCCAGCAGCCAAGACGGCAGGGGGCCAGGCAATGAGCAGTTCTTC. This codes for CASSQDGRGPGNEQFF.

Concerning this clone: Different DNA sequences within this sample yield the same CDR3. The genes are TRBV6-5 and TRBJ1-1, with D hard to call. The CDR3 runs 13 residues. The V and J ends lost 6 bases and 1 base respectively, with 9 bases between them. Germline V gene lookup returns CDR1 MNHEY and CDR2 SVGAGI. CDR3 DNA: TGTGCCAGCAGCTCCCTCGGGAACACTGAAGCTTTCTTT. This translates into CASSSLGNTEAFF.